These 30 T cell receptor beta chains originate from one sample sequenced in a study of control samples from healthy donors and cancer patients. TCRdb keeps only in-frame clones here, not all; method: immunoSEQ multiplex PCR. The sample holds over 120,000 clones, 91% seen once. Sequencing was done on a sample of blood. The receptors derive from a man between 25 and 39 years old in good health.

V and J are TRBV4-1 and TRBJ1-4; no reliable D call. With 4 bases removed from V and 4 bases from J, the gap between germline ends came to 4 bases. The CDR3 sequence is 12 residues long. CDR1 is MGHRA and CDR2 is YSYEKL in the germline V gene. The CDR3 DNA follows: TGCGCCAGCAGCCTAATTAATGAAAAACTGTTTTTT. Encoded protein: CASSLINEKLFF.

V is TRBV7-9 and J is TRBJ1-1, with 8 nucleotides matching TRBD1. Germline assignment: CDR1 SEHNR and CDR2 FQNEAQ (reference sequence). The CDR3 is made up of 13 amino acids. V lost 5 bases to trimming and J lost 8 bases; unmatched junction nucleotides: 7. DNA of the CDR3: TGTGCCAGCAGCCCAAGGACAGGGAAGGAAGCTTTCTTT. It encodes CASSPRTGKEAFF.

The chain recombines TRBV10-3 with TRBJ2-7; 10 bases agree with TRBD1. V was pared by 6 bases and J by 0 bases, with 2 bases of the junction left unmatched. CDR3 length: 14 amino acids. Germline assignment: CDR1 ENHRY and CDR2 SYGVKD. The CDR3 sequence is CAISGTGVSYEQYF. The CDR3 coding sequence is TGTGCCATCAGCGGGACAGGGGTCTCCTACGAGCAGTACTTC.

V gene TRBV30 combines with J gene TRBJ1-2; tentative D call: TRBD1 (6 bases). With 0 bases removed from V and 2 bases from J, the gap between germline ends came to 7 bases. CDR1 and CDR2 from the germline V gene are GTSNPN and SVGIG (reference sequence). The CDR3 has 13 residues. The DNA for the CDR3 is TGTGCCTGGAGTGTAGGACAGAACTATGGCTACACCTTC. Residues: CAWSVGQNYGYTF.

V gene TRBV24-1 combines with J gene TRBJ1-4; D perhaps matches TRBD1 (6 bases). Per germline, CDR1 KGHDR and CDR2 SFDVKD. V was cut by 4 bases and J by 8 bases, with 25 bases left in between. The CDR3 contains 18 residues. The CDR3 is CATSDKTNRVGLAEKLFF. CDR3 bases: TGTGCCACCAGTGACAAAACCAACAGGGTCGGTCTAGCAGAAAAACTGTTTTTT.

CDR3 sequence reads: CASSLVQGAYGYTF. In DNA, the CDR3 is TGTGCCAGCAGCCTAGTCCAGGGGGCCTATGGCTACACCTTC. The rearrangement uses TRBV3-1 (or the pseudogene TRBV3-2) and TRBJ1-2; 8 bases align to TRBD1. The CDR3 is 14 amino acids. V dropped 4 bases and J dropped 4; count of bases not matched to a gene: 5. The germline gives CDR1 LGHDT, CDR2 YNNKEL (reference sequence).

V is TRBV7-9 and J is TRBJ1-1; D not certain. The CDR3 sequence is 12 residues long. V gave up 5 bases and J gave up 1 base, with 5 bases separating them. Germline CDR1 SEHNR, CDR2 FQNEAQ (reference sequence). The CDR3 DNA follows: TGTGCCAGCAGCCCGCGGAACACTGAAGCTTTCTTT. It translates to CASSPRNTEAFF.

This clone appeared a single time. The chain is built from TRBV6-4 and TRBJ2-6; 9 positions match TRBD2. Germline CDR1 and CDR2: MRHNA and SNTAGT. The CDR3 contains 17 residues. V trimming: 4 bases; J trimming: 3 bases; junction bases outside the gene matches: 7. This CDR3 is CASSAAGGPLGANVLTF. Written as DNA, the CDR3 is TGTGCCAGCAGTGCGGCGGGGGGGCCGCTTGGGGCCAACGTCCTGACTTTC.

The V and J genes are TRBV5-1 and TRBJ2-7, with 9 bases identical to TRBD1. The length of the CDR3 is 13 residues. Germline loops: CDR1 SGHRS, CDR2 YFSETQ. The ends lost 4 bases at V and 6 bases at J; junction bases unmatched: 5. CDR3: CASSQGTGFEQYF. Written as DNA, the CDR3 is TGCGCCAGCAGCCAGGGGACAGGGTTCGAGCAGTACTTC.

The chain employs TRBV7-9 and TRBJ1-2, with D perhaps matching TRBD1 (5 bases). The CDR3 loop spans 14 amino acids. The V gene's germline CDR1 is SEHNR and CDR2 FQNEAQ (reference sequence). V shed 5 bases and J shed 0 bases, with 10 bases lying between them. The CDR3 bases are TGTGCCAGCAGCCAAGGGACGGCTAACTATGGCTACACCTTC. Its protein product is CASSQGTANYGYTF. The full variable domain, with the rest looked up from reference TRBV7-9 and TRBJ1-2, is DTGVSQNPRHKITKRGQNVTFRCDPISEHNRLYWYRQTLGQGPEFLTYFQNEAQLEKSRLLSDRFSAERPKGSFSTLEIQRTEQGDSAMYLCASSQGTANYGYTFGSGTRLTVV.

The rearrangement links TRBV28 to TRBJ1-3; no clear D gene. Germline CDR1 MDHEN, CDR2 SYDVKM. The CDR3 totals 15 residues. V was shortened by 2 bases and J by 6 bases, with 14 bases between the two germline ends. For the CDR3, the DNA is TGTGCCAGCAGTTTAGTGAGTTCGAGGGCAAACACCATATATTTT. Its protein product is CASSLVSSRANTIYF.

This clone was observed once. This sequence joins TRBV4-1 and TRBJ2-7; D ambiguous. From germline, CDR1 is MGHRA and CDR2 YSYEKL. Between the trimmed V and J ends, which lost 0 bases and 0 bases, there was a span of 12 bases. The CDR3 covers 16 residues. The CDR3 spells CASSQEGRVSSYEQYF. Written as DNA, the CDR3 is TGCGCCAGCAGCCAAGAAGGTAGAGTTAGCTCCTACGAGCAGTACTTC.

For the CDR3, the DNA is TGTGCCAGCAGCTTAGAAATTAAGGTCTCCTACGAGCAGTACTTC. Protein product: CASSLEIKVSYEQYF. V usage is TRBV11-2 and J usage is TRBJ2-7; no clear D. Per the germline V gene, CDR1 is SGHAT and CDR2 is FQNNGV. The CDR3 sequence is 15 residues long. The V gene lost 0 bases and the J gene lost 0 bases, with 9 bases spanning the gap. The entire variable domain, with the rest obtained from reference TRBV11-2 and TRBJ2-7, is as follows: EAGVAQSPRYKIIEKRQSVAFWCNPISGHATLYWYQQILGQGPKLLIQFQNNGVVDDSQLPKDRFSAERLKGVDSTLKIQPAKLEDSAVYLCASSLEIKVSYEQYFGPGTRLTVT.

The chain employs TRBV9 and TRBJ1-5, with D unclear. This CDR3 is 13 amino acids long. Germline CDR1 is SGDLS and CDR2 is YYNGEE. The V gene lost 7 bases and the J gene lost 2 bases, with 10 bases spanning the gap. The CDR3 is CASGGGGNQPQHF. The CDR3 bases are TGTGCCAGCGGCGGTGGAGGCAATCAGCCCCAGCATTTT.

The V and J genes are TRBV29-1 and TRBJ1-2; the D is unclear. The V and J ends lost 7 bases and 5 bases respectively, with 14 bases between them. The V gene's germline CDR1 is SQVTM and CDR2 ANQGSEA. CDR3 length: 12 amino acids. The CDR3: CSARVDPYGYTF. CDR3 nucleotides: TGCAGCGCGCGGGTGGACCCTTATGGCTACACCTTC.

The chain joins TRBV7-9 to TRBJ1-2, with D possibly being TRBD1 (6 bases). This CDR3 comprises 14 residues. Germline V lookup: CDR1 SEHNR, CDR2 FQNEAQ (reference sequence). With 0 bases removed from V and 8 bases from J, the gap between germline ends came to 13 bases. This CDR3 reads CASSLARDIRGYTF. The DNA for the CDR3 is TGTGCCAGCAGCTTAGCTAGGGACATTCGGGGCTACACCTTC.

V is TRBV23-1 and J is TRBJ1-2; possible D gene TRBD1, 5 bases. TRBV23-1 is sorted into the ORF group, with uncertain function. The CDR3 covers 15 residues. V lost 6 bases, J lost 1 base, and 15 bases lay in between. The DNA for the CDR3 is TGCGCCAGCAGGCTTGGGGGATGGAGTAACTATGGCTACACCTTC. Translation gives CASRLGGWSNYGYTF.

CDR3: CATSDFSSEQYF. The CDR3 DNA is TGTGCCACCAGTGATTTTTCGAGCGAGCAGTACTTC. The chain recombines TRBV24-1 with TRBJ2-7; the D is unclear. This CDR3 region has 12 residues. Germline-derived CDR1 and CDR2 are KGHDR and SFDVKD. The V end lost 1 base, the J end lost 6 bases, and 6 bases lay between the germline ends.

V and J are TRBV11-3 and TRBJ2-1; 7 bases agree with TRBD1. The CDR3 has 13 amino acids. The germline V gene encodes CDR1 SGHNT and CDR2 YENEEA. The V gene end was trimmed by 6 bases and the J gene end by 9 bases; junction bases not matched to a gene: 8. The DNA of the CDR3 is TGTGCCAGCAGTCCGGACAGGATAGGTGAGCAGTTCTTC. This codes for CASSPDRIGEQFF. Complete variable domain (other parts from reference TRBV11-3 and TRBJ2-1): EAGVVQSPRYKIIEKKQPVAFWCNPISGHNTLYWYLQNLGQGPELLIRYENEEAVDDSQLPKDRFSAERLKGVDSTLKIQPAELGDSAVYLCASSPDRIGEQFFGPGTRLTVL.

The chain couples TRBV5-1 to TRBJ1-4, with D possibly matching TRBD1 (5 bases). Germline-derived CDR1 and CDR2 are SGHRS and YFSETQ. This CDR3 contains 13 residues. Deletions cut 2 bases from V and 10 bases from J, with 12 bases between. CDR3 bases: TGCGCCAGCAGCTTAGGGGAGGTGGGAAAACTGTTTTTT. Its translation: CASSLGEVGKLFF. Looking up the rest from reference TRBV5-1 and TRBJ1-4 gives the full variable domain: KAGVTQTPRYLIKTRGQQVTLSCSPISGHRSVSWYQQTPGQGLQFLFEYFSETQRNKGNFPGRFSGRQFSNSRSEMNVSTLELGDSALYLCASSLGEVGKLFFGSGTQLSVL.

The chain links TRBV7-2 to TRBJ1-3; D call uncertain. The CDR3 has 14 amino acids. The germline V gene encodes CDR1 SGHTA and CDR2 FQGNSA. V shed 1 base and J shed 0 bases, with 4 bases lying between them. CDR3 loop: CASSLEFSGNTIYF. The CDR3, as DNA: TGTGCCAGCAGCTTAGAGTTCTCTGGAAACACCATATATTTT.

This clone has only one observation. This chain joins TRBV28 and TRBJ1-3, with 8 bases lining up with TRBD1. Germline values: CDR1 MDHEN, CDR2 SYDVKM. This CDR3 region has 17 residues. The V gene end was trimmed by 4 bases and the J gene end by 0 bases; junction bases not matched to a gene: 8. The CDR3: CASSSRDRPLSGNTIYF. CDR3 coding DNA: TGTGCCAGCAGTTCCCGGGACAGGCCCCTCTCTGGAAACACCATATATTTT.

The CDR3 DNA reads as TGTGCCTGGACCGGGACACGGAGATCCTATGGCTACACCTTC. It specifies CAWTGTRRSYGYTF. The chain uses TRBV30 and TRBJ1-2; tentatively, D is TRBD1 (6 bases). CDR1 is GTSNPN, CDR2 SVGIG, per germline (reference sequence). The CDR3 spans 14 residues. Trimming removed 4 bases from V and 4 bases from J, with 16 bases in between.

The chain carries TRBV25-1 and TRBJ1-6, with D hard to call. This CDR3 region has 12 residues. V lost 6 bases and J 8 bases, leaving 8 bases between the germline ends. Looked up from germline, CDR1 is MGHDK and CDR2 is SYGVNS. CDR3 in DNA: TGTGCCAGCAGGGACGGGGATTCACCCCTCCACTTT. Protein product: CASRDGDSPLHF.

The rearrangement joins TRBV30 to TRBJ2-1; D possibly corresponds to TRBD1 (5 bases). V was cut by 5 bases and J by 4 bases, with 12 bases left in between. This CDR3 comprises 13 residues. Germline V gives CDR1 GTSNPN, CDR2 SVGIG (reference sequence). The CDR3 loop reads CAWDSSQYNEQFF. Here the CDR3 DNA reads TGTGCCTGGGACAGTTCTCAGTACAATGAGCAGTTCTTC.

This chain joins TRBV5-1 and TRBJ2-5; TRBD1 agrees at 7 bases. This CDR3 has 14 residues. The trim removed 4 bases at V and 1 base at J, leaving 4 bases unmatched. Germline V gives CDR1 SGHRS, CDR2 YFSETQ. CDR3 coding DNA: TGCGCCAGCAGCCTCCGGGACAGCCAAGAGACCCAGTACTTC. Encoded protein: CASSLRDSQETQYF.

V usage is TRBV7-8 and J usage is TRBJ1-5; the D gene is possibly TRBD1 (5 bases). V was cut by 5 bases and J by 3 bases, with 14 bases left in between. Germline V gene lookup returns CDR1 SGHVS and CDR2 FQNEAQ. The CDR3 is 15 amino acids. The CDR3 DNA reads TGTGCCAGCAGCGGCCGGGACGGCACCAATCAGCCCCAGCATTTT. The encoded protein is CASSGRDGTNQPQHF.

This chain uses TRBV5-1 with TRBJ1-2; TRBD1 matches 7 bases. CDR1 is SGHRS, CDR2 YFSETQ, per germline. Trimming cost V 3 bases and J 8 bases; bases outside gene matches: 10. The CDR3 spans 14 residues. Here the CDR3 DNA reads TGCGCCAGCAGCTCGGACAGGCCCTCAGGGGGCTACACCTTC. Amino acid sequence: CASSSDRPSGGYTF.

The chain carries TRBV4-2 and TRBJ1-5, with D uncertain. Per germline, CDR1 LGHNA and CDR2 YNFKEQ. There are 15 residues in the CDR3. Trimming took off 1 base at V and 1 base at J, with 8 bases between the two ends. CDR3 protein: CASSQGEASNQPQHF. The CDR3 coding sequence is TGTGCCAGCAGCCAAGGGGAGGCCAGCAATCAGCCCCAGCATTTT.

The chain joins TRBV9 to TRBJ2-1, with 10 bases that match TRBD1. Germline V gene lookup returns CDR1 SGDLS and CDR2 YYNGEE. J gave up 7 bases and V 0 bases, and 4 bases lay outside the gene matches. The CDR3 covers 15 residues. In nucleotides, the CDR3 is TGTGCCAGCAGCGTAGGAAGGACAGGGGGGAATGAGCAGTTCTTC. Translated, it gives CASSVGRTGGNEQFF.